The present T cell receptor (beta chain) was sequenced within a study of blood T cell repertoires in COVID-19. Across the study: Nucleic acid was either cDNA or gDNA, and it came from T cells, B-cell-depleted T cells, or PBMCs.

Sequenced by immunoSEQ multiplex PCR; TCRdb stores in-frame clones only, minus some. The sample includes some 250,000 clones, roughly 89% seen only once; the top ten take around 2.2%. This CDR3 spans 14 amino acids. Per germline, CDR1 MNHEY and CDR2 SVGAGI. V was clipped by 6 bases and J by 5 bases, with 13 bases between them. The chain carries TRBV6-5 and TRBJ1-4, with D hard to call. This clonotype was obtained from a man aged 25 to 45 who had recovered from COVID-19. The material sequenced was peripheral blood. Here the CDR3 DNA reads TGTGCCAGCAGCGCCCGGGTCCTCAATGAAAAACTGTTTTTT. Protein: CASSARVLNEKLFF.